This entry lists 9 T cell receptor beta chains sequenced from one sample in a study of CD8+ T cells in alopecia areata. RNA was extracted and reverse transcribed into cDNA as the sequencing template. Profiling relied on immunoSEQ multiplex PCR, and the TCRdb table lists in-frame clones only, not all of them. The sample yields 200,000 to 250,000 clones, under 60% seen once. Regarding treatment: oral pan-JAK inhibitor, 5-10 mg twice daily. This specimen was CD4+ T cells sorted from blood, taken at week 4, from a patient treated with tofacitinib. These receptors all stem from a human donor with alopecia areata.

With respect to this clone: A far larger clone is one nucleotide away, so this likely arose from a read error. This chain joins TRBV6-6 and TRBJ1-2; D is ambiguous. This CDR3 has 10 residues. Germline V gene sequence: CDR1 MNHNY, CDR2 SVGAGI (reference sequence). The ends were cut back, 5 bases at V and 2 bases at J, with 0 bases in the middle. The CDR3 nucleotides are TGTGCCAGCAGTAACTATGGCTACACCTTC. The encoded protein is CASSNYGYTF.

This clone was seen only a few times. The chain links TRBV10-2 to TRBJ1-1; 7 bases fit TRBD1. Unmatched junction bases numbered 8, after V lost 3 bases and J lost 4 bases. In germline, CDR1 is WSHSY, CDR2 SAAADI. The CDR3 runs to 15 residues. The CDR3, as DNA: TGCGCCAGCAGTGAACGTTGGAGACAGGGCACTGAAGCTTTCTTT. It is translated as CASSERWRQGTEAFF.

The rearrangement uses TRBV29-1 and TRBJ1-1; TRBD1 is a possible D gene (6 bases). This CDR3 has 10 residues. Germline CDR1 and CDR2: SQVTM and ANQGSEA. Trimming removed 7 bases at V and 7 bases at J, with 10 bases between. The CDR3: CSALTGEAFF. The CDR3 nucleotides are TGCAGCGCTCTGACAGGTGAAGCTTTCTTT.

In its sample, this clone was seen once. V and J are TRBV6-5 and TRBJ2-7, with D possibly being TRBD2 (6 bases). Trimming cost V 4 bases and J 5 bases, with 12 bases left between them. The germline V gene has CDR1 MNHEY and CDR2 SVGAGI. This CDR3 is built from 13 residues. The CDR3, as DNA: TGTGCCAGCAGTTTCGGGGGAATGAACGAGCAGTACTTC. This translates into CASSFGGMNEQYF.

This chain uses TRBV6-5 with TRBJ2-7, with 11 bases that match TRBD2. Unmatched junction bases numbered 13, after V lost 6 bases and J lost 9 bases. This CDR3 has 15 amino acids. Looked up from germline, CDR1 is MNHEY and CDR2 is SVGAGI. The CDR3 sequence is CASSITGLAGGRQYF. Written as DNA, the CDR3 is TGTGCCAGCAGCATCACCGGGCTAGCGGGGGGCAGGCAGTACTTC.

This clone has a handful of counts. The chain has TRBV30 and TRBJ2-7; a possible D gene is TRBD2 (6 bases). V lost 4 bases to trimming and J lost 6 bases, with 10 bases between them. CDR3 length: 11 residues. Germline V CDR1 and CDR2: GTSNPN, SVGIG (reference sequence). As DNA, the CDR3 is TGTGCCTGGACTCACGGGGGCGAGCAGTACTTC. Protein: CAWTHGGEQYF.

The chain links TRBV4-3 to TRBJ1-2, with D perhaps matching TRBD1 (6 bases). Germline lookup yields CDR1 LGHNA and CDR2 YSLEER. V was pared by 1 base and J by 3 bases, with 12 bases between. This CDR3 has 15 amino acids. The CDR3 DNA follows: TGCGCCAGCAGCCAAGTGGACAGTGAATACTATGGCTACACCTTC. Its protein is CASSQVDSEYYGYTF.

The chain couples TRBV10-2 to TRBJ2-5; D ambiguous. V was cut by 2 bases and J by 2 bases, with 3 bases left in between. CDR1 and CDR2 from the germline V gene are WSHSY and SAAADI. The CDR3 covers 12 residues. The CDR3 DNA is TGCGCCAGCAGTGAGGGTCAAGAGACCCAGTACTTC. It codes for CASSEGQETQYF.

In its sample, this clone was seen a few times. The chain employs TRBV13 and TRBJ2-4; 11 bases line up with TRBD2. After removal of 4 bases from V and 2 bases from J, the junction contained 13 bases not matched to a gene. CDR3 length equals 19 residues. Germline V gene lookup returns CDR1 PRHDT and CDR2 FYEKMQ (reference sequence). The CDR3 DNA follows: TGTGCCAGCAGCTCCCCCGACTTACTAGCGGGGGCACCCAAAAACATTCAGTACTTC. Protein: CASSSPDLLAGAPKNIQYF.